This T cell receptor (beta chain) was recovered during a study of blood T cell repertoires in COVID-19. In the study overall: T cells, B-cell-depleted T cells, or PBMCs provided the cDNA or gDNA that served as material.

The germline CDR1 and CDR2 sequences are SGDLS and YYNGEE. Deletions cut 0 bases from V and 4 bases from J, with 10 bases between. This CDR3 has 14 residues. The repertoire was sequenced with immunoSEQ multiplex PCR; TCRdb's copy has only in-frame clones and lacks some. The profile shows roughly 400,000 clones, approximately 87% of them singletons. All enrollees were about 18 to 100 years old and from about two dozen US areas. Symptom resolution, clearance, or two negative PCRs marked the recovered donors of Cohort 3. Sequenced: PBMCs or T cells enriched from blood (not recorded which). This sequence originates from a woman aged 45-60 years who had recovered from COVID-19. The chain joins TRBV9 to TRBJ1-1; unclear D gene. The CDR3 is CASSVAWASTEAFF. CDR3 bases: TGTGCCAGCAGCGTAGCCTGGGCGAGCACTGAAGCTTTCTTT.